This T cell receptor beta chain was captured in a study of T cells after yellow fever vaccination. Findings and limits, study-wide: There was a possibility that FACS-sorted repertoires contained abundant clonotypes contaminating from the bulk population.

A single record per CDR3 protein comes from TCRdb applying MiXCR to the 5' RACE reads. The sample consists of about 340,000 distinct CDR3 sequences, approximately 12% of them appearing once. This clonotype was detected many times. The antigen is unknown. Source: CD4+ T cells sorted from PBMCs, taken 15 days after the yellow fever booster vaccination. The clonotype was recovered from a man younger than 30 who received the YFV17D yellow fever vaccine.

The CDR3 nucleotides are TGTGCCAGCAGCTTAGACTGGGGGGGGGTGAGTTGGGAGCAGTACTTC. Protein: CASSLDWGGVSWEQYF. The chain carries TRBV11-2 and TRBJ2-7, with TRBD2 identical over 7 bases. Germline loops: CDR1 SGHAT, CDR2 FQNNGV. V was clipped by 0 bases and J by 7 bases; unmatched bases: 12. This CDR3 spans 16 amino acids.